This T cell receptor beta chain was retrieved from a study of control samples from healthy donors and cancer patients. Here immunoSEQ multiplex PCR was the method, and the copy in TCRdb shows in-frame clones only, minus some. Of some 200,000 clones listed, roughly 94% are singletons. CDR1 and CDR2 (germline): LNHNV, YYDKDF (reference sequence). V lost 0 bases and J lost 9; bases outside the gene matches: 11. This CDR3 comprises 17 residues. The V gene is TRBV15, the J gene TRBJ1-5; 10 bases match TRBD1. The receptor was isolated from a man aged 50 or older in good health. The material sequenced was blood. CDR3 nucleotides: TGTGCCACCAGCAGAGATCGTCCGGGACAGGGGAACCTGCCCCAGCATTTT. Its protein product is CATSRDRPGQGNLPQHF.